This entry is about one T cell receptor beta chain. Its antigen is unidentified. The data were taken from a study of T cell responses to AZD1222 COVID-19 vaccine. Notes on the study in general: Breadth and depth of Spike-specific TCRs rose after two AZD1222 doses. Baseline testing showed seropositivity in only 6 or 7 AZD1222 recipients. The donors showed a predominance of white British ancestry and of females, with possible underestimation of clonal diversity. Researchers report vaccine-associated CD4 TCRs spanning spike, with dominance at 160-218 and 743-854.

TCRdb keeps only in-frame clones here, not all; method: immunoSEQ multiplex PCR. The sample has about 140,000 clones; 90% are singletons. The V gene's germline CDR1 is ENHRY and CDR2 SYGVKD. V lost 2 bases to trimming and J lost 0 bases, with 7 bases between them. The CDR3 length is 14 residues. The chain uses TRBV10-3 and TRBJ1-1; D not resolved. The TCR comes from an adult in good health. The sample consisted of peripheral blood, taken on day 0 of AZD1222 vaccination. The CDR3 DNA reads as TGTGCCATCAGTGAGATTCCCATGAACACTGAAGCTTTCTTT. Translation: CAISEIPMNTEAFF.